Listed here is a single T cell receptor (beta chain). This specimen comes from a study of cytomegalovirus exposure and HLA in healthy donors. CDR1 SGHDT and CDR2 YYEEEE come from the germline V gene. This CDR3 comprises 18 residues. J was trimmed by 3 bases and V by 2 bases; bases with no gene match: 13. A multiplex PCR was run with 60 Vbeta primers and 13 Jbeta primers. The repertoire was sequenced with immunoSEQ multiplex PCR; TCRdb's copy has only in-frame clones and lacks some. The sample has about 190,000 clones, around 90% seen once. Sequencing was performed on PBMCs. The genes are TRBV5-6 and TRBJ2-3, with 9 bases matching TRBD1. The TCR was taken from a boy younger than 10 in good health and CMV-seronegative. This CDR3 is CASSLTRPGQGLTDTQYF. The CDR3 coding sequence is TGTGCCAGCAGCTTAACACGACCGGGACAGGGTTTAACAGATACGCAGTATTTT.